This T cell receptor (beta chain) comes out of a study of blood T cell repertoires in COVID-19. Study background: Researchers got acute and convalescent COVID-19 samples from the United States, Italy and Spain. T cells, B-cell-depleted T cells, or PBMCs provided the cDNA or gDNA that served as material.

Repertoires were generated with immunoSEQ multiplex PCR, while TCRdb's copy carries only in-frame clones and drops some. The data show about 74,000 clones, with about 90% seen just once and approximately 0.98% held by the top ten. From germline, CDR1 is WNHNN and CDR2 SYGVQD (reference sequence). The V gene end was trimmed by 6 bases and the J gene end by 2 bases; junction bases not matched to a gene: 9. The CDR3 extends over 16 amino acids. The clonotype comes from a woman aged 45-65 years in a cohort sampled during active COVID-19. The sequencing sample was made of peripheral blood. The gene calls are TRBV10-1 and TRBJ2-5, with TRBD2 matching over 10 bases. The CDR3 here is CASSSGTSATQETQYF. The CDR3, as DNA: TGCGCCAGCAGCTCCGGGACTAGCGCGACTCAAGAGACCCAGTACTTC.